These 12 T cell receptor beta chains were all obtained from the same sample, sequenced in a study of T cells in Graves' hyperthyroidism and ophthalmopathy (dated by TCRdb to 2018 to 2020). The library was made by multiplex PCR. Sequencing was carried out with an Illumina HiSeq 2000. Amplification of TCR beta CDR3 regions was carried out from RNA transcripts. The TCR CDR3 was subjected to a first round of RT-PCR using the HTBI primer set and the Qiagen OneStep RT-PCR kit. TCRdb took the public reads, trimmed them with fastp at Q25, ran MiXCR for clone calling and kept in-frame beta chains. Every CDR3 protein is listed once, alongside the most common genes and DNA of its rows. This sample holds hundreds of thousands of distinct CDR3 sequences; approximately 13% were observed only once. In total, the top ten clones hold almost 6% of the sample. Sequenced input: blood. The receptors here all came from a woman aged 25 to 39 with Graves' hyperthyroidism that later progressed to Graves' ophthalmopathy.

As concerns this clonotype: An end of the junction differs from the germline gene, which may be a read error. V and J are TRBV6-2 or TRBV6-3 and TRBJ2-5; 8 nucleotides match TRBD2. The germline CDR1 and CDR2 sequences are MNHEY and SVGEGT. The CDR3 contains 15 residues. In nucleotides, the CDR3 is TGCGCCAGCAGTTACTCGACCCTAGCGGGAGAGACCCAGTACTTC. As protein: CASSYSTLAGETQYF.

The V gene is TRBV5-4, the J gene TRBJ2-7, with D possibly called TRBD1 or TRBD2 (5 bases each). The germline V gene encodes CDR1 SGHNT and CDR2 YYREEE (reference sequence). The germline V and J ends were trimmed by 3 bases and 6 bases, with 19 bases remaining between them. The CDR3 is 15 residues long. The CDR3 coding sequence is TGTGCCAGCAGCTACCCCCACGGGACGGACCCCGAGCAGTACTTC. Protein: CASSYPHGTDPEQYF. The full variable domain, with the rest looked up from reference TRBV5-4 and TRBJ2-7, is ETGVTQSPTHLIKTRGQQVTLRCSSQSGHNTVSWYQQALGQGPQFIFQYYREEENGRGNFPPRFSGLQFPNYSSELNVNALELDDSALYLCASSYPHGTDPEQYFGPGTRLTVT.

This clonotype was counted at least ten times. The chain combines TRBV14 with TRBJ1-1; 7 nucleotides align to TRBD1. After removal of 0 bases from V and 4 bases from J, the junction contained 5 bases not matched to a gene. The CDR3 consists of 15 residues. CDR1 is SGHDN, CDR2 FVKESK, per germline. CDR3 DNA sequence: TGTGCCAGCAGCCAAGAGGGGACAGCCATCACTGAAGCTTTCTTT. Amino acids: CASSQEGTAITEAFF.

In this sample, this clonotype turned up many times. This sequence joins TRBV11-3 and TRBJ1-1; tentative D call: TRBD1 (6 bases). Germline assignment: CDR1 SGHNT and CDR2 YENEEA. The CDR3 covers 18 residues. The V end was cut by 2 bases, the J end by 0 bases, with 19 bases between. In DNA form, the CDR3 reads TGTGCCAGCAGCTTACAGGGCAGGGGTTACTCTCTGAACACTGAAGCTTTCTTT. Protein: CASSLQGRGYSLNTEAFF.

This clonotype has at least ten counts. This sequence joins TRBV10-3 and TRBJ1-1; no definite D call. This CDR3 contains 15 residues. Germline CDR1 is ENHRY and CDR2 is SYGVKD. V was trimmed by 0 bases and J by 1 base, leaving 9 bases between them. CDR3 nucleotide sequence: TGTGCCATCAGTGAGTCCGCACAGCAGAACACTGAAGCTTTCTTT. It encodes CAISESAQQNTEAFF.

The chain uses TRBV29-1 and TRBJ2-6; D is perhaps TRBD2 (5 bases). The V gene's germline CDR1 is SQVTM and CDR2 ANQGSEA. Trimming stripped 7 bases from V and 0 bases from J, with 16 bases between. The CDR3 consists of 16 residues. The CDR3 bases are TGCAGCGACCCCCCGGGGTCCGTCTCTGGGGCCAACGTCCTGACTTTC. Its translation is CSDPPGSVSGANVLTF.

This clonotype came up a few times. The genes are TRBV20-1 and TRBJ2-7; 8 bases align to TRBD1. The CDR3 covers 13 residues. Per germline, CDR1 DFQATT and CDR2 SNEGSKA (reference sequence). Losses at the gene ends were 8 bases for V and 0 bases for J; bases not matched to a gene: 6. Here the CDR3 DNA reads TGCAGTAGCCGGACAGGGAGCTCCTACGAGCAGTACTTC. Translated: CSSRTGSSYEQYF.

The chain couples TRBV7-9 to TRBJ2-2; D ambiguous. The better agreement between TRBJ1-4 and the DNA end casts doubt on the J call. The V gene's germline CDR1 is SEHNR and CDR2 FQNEAQ (reference sequence). The CDR3 sequence is 13 residues long. DNA of the CDR3: TGTGCCAGCAGTTCCCAGAGTTGGGAAAAACTGTTTTTT. Translating gives CASSSQSWEKLFF.

This clonotype was recorded at least ten times. The CDR3: CAISEPMGQGAFGANVLTF. CDR3 in DNA: TGTGCCATCAGTGAGCCCATGGGACAGGGGGCTTTTGGGGCCAACGTCCTGACTTTC. The J gene is TRBJ2-6, the V gene TRBV10-3; TRBD1 matches 12 bases. J gave up 3 bases and V 2 bases, and 8 bases lay outside the gene matches. This CDR3 is built from 19 residues. CDR1 ENHRY and CDR2 SYGVKD come from the germline V gene.

This clonotype was seen ten or more times. The chain combines TRBV11-2 with TRBJ2-1; TRBD2 agrees at 15 bases. Germline CDR1 is SGHAT and CDR2 is FQNNGV. V gave up 1 base and J gave up 7 bases; unmatched junction bases: 2. CDR3 size: 16 residues. CDR3 in DNA: TGTGCCAGCAGCTTAGGGACTAGCGGGAGGGTGAATGAGCAGTTCTTC. Its translation: CASSLGTSGRVNEQFF.

J is TRBJ2-3 and V is TRBV14; D remains unclear. The ends were cut back, 0 bases at V and 6 bases at J, with 7 bases in the middle. This CDR3 region has 13 residues. Germline V lookup: CDR1 SGHDN, CDR2 FVKESK. The CDR3 DNA reads TGTGCCAGCAGCCAAGATCGGTTCGATACGCAGTATTTT. It specifies CASSQDRFDTQYF.

This clonotype has ten or more counts. This sequence joins TRBV3-1 and TRBJ1-1, with D perhaps TRBD1 (5 bases). CDR1 and CDR2 from the germline V gene are LGHDT and YNNKEL (reference sequence). V lost 6 bases and J 0 bases, leaving 11 bases between the germline ends. The CDR3 extends over 14 amino acids. CDR3 amino acids: CASRPGGVNTEAFF. The CDR3 coding sequence is TGTGCCAGCAGGCCCGGGGGGGTGAACACTGAAGCTTTCTTT. The whole variable domain, filled in from reference TRBV3-1 and TRBJ1-1, reads DTAVSQTPKYLVTQMGNDKSIKCEQNLGHDTMYWYKQDSKKFLKIMFSYNNKELIINETVPNRFSPKSPDKAHLNLHINSLELGDSAVYFCASRPGGVNTEAFFGQGTRLTVV.